This record concerns one TCR beta chain sequence. Its antigen remains undetermined. No base quality information exists; no much larger clone differs at one position. These data originate in a study of naive and memory T cell subsets (dated by TCRdb to about 2017). Turning to the overall study: An open-source, UMI-based TCR alpha and beta sequencing pipeline was applied to sorted naive and memory peripheral blood T cell subsets. Complete agreement was observed between the functional CMV T cell responses and the IgG serology results. RNA was DNase-treated and reverse transcribed with TCR constant-region primers, mostly using SuperScript III.

Libraries were made using UMI-ligation and nested PCR. The beta constant-region primer consisted of an equimolar mixture of two oligonucleotides that together covered TRBC1 and TRBC2. The ligated cDNA went through four rounds of PCR with nested alpha and beta constant-region primers together with the SP2 primer. A single-stranded oligonucleotide carrying the SP2 primer and a 12-nucleotide UMI was ligated to the 3' end of the cDNA by T4 RNA ligase 1. Incubation of the ligation reaction lasted about 19-24 hours at 16 degrees C. PCR2 was typically run as a SYBR Green qPCR and stopped at a predetermined threshold to prevent over-amplification. Apart from the first purification, every purification step used Agencourt AMPure XP magnetic beads. Library amounts were measured by Qubit and library quality was assessed on a TapeStation, where the main peak was expected at around 650 bp. Sequencing of the pooled libraries was done on an Illumina MiSeq using v2 2x251 paired-end kits, which typically yielded roughly 0.95-2.2 million reads per sample. Libraries were pooled at about 4 nM per sample, and about 4.5-7% PhiX was added to improve cluster recognition. On the authors' methods: FASTQ reads processed by Demultiplexor were assigned V and J genes by Decombinator through tag matching that tolerated a single base-pair mismatch. UMIs were used by Collapsinator to correct both sequencing errors and frequency errors arising from PCR heterogeneity. CDR3Translator translated TCRs and extracted CDR3s from the conserved cysteine to the FGXG phenylalanine, flagging non-productive sequences. Repertoires were subsampled to equal numbers of UMI-defined TCRs before Gini, Shannon entropy and inverse Simpson indices were calculated. Clonotype abundance distributions were fitted to a power law by maximum likelihood within the linear range. On one naive CD8 sample, the pipeline and MIGEC gave similar UMI counts, unique TCR numbers and clonal distributions. One analysis removed from the naive repertoire any naive TCRs that were also present in any memory subset from the same donor. Repertoires were searched for around 7,300 CMV-associated CDR3 sequences compiled from VDJdb and a published dataset. TCRdb reprocessing: public reads trimmed at Q25 with fastp, clones called with MiXCR, in-frame beta chains kept. All rows with the same CDR3 protein become a single entry with the most common DNA and genes. TCRdb's processing, not the authors' own work, is the source of the V and J calls. This sample gives approximately 150,000 distinct CDR3 sequences in total; roughly 20% of them show up just once. Jointly, the top ten make up 0.11% of the sample.

From the cysteine up to the phenylalanine, the CDR3 has a length of 13 residues. Here the CDR3 DNA is all that survives: 39 bases in frame from base 1. The trim is 1 base for V and 3 bases for J, with a gap of 5 bases between the germline ends. The CDR1 and CDR2 encoded by the germline V gene are MGHDK and SYGVNS. Separate amplification of TCR alpha and beta chain libraries was performed from the second PCR step onward. The CMV status of each donor was determined by measuring IFNgamma production from CD4+ T cells after fresh PBMCs had been stimulated overnight with CMV viral lysate. Miltenyi beads were used first to positively select CD4 T cells, and CD8 T cells were then positively selected from the CD4-negative fraction. After staining for CD3, CD4, CD8, CD45RA, CD27 and a live/dead dye, cells were sorted on a BD Aria II into four subsets based on CD45RA and CD27. Blood was obtained from a few healthy volunteers, and the blood from each volunteer was fractionated into CD4 and CD8 T cells and subsequently into four differentiation subsets. Approximately 120 ml of peripheral blood was taken from each donor, and PBMC were separated by density-gradient centrifugation on Ficoll-Paque PLUS. The sorted cells were lysed in RLT buffer, after which RNA was extracted using a Qiagen RNeasy kit and kept at -80 degrees C.

General conclusions and limits of the study: Naive repertoires, especially CD8, contained a few larger clonotypes, possibly memory cells re-expressing CD45RA. RNA-based TCR counts may be affected by expression changes linked to T cell activation and differentiation. The repertoire findings for the naive and memory subsets could not be validated, as no ground truth was available. Once error correction was done, more than 85% of naive TCR sequences showed up just once, which made the naive abundance distributions much steeper than those of the memory subsets. Each clonotype was defined as a single alpha or beta chain sequence rather than as a paired alpha/beta receptor. In both CD4 and CD8 cells, going from naive through CM, EM and EMRA, the Gini index went up while Shannon and inverse Simpson diversity went down. TCR abundance followed a power law whose exponent differed between naive and memory subsets but was consistent across the three individuals.

The clonotype originates from a human donor in good health. Sample: naive CD4+ T cells from blood. The cell subset or site label on this specimen signifies: naive T cells, CD45RA high CD27+. The receptor chain draws on TRBV25-1 and TRBJ2-3, with the D gene not clear enough to name. For the CDR3, the sequence is CASSEFGTDTQYF. The bases are TGTGCCAGCAGTGAATTTGGGACAGATACGCAGTATTTT.